Listed below are T cell receptor beta chains from one sample, sequenced in a study of cytomegalovirus exposure and HLA in healthy donors. Sequencing was performed with immunoSEQ multiplex PCR; in TCRdb, only in-frame clones are kept and a portion is missing. The sample consists of around 69,000 clones, around 70% of them appearing once. Sequencing was performed on PBMCs. All receptors derive from a woman aged 45-65 years in good health and CMV-seropositive. CDR3s include the opening cysteine and the closing phenylalanine or tryptophan. The D gene is left open where the match is weak. Size values are once, few and many counts, or a class for expanded clones, and some rows have none.

v_gene	len	abundance	j_gene	d_gene	CDR3aa	CDR3nt
TRBV7-9	13	-	TRBJ1-2	-	CASSLGGQGGYTF	TGTGCCAGCAGCTTAGGGGGACAAGGCGGCTACACCTTC
TRBV29-1	13	-	TRBJ2-5	TRBD2	CSAPLAGVETQYF	TGCAGCGCCCCCCTAGCGGGGGTGGAGACCCAGTACTTC
TRBV4-3	13	-	TRBJ2-2	-	CASSQEGVGELFF	TGCGCCAGCAGCCAAGAAGGGGTAGGGGAGCTGTTTTTT
TRBV14	15	-	TRBJ1-6	TRBD1	CASSSLGTGDSPLHF	TGTGCCAGCAGTTCCCTTGGGACAGGGGATTCACCCCTCCACTTT
TRBV4-2	18	-	TRBJ2-5	TRBD2	CASSQGLDLAGSQETQYF	TGTGCCAGCAGCCAAGGGTTGGACTTAGCGGGAAGCCAAGAGACCCAGTACTTC
TRBV5-1	12	-	TRBJ1-1	-	CASSGVNTEAFF	TGCGCCAGCTCCGGGGTGAACACTGAAGCTTTCTTT
TRBV9	16	-	TRBJ1-3	TRBD1	CASRGTGTGVGNTIYF	TGTGCCAGCAGAGGTACCGGGACAGGGGTAGGAAACACCATATATTTT
TRBV2	14	-	TRBJ1-2	TRBD1	CASSGGDRVEGYTF	TGTGCCAGCAGTGGGGGTGACAGGGTTGAAGGCTACACCTTC
TRBV2	16	-	TRBJ2-1	-	CASSERNRDFVDEQFF	TGTGCCAGCAGTGAACGTAACAGGGATTTCGTCGATGAGCAGTTCTTC
TRBV7-9	12	-	TRBJ2-7	-	CSSSLGSSSQYF	TGTTCCAGCAGCTTAGGATCTAGCTCGCAGTACTTC
TRBV6-6	13	few	TRBJ2-5	-	CASSFGVAETQYF	TGTGCCAGCAGTTTCGGAGTCGCGGAGACCCAGTACTTC
TRBV11-2	14	few	TRBJ1-4	-	CASTSGGLIEKLFF	TGTGCCAGCACCTCGGGGGGGTTGATTGAAAAACTGTTTTTT
TRBV10-3	16	-	TRBJ2-3	TRBD2	CAISGGGAGTTDTQYF	TGTGCCATCAGTGGGGGAGGGGCAGGGACCACAGATACGCAGTATTTT
TRBV6-5	13	-	TRBJ1-5	-	CASSYSVDQPQHF	TGTGCCAGCAGTTACTCCGTTGATCAGCCCCAGCATTTT
TRBV27	16	-	TRBJ2-4	TRBD2	CASTSPGREGGNIQYF	TGTGCCAGCACCTCCCCGGGGCGGGAGGGAGGAAACATTCAGTACTTC
TRBV6-1	14	-	TRBJ2-7	-	CASSLRATSYEQYF	TGTGCCAGCAGTCTCAGAGCGACCTCCTACGAGCAGTACTTC
TRBV7-9	16	few	TRBJ2-7	TRBD2	CASSLVALAGAGEQYF	TGTGCCAGCAGCTTAGTGGCACTAGCGGGAGCGGGCGAGCAGTACTTC
TRBV30	14	-	TRBJ2-7	TRBD2	CAWSVLGGDYEQYF	TGTGCCTGGAGTGTACTTGGGGGGGACTACGAGCAGTACTTC
TRBV30	19	few	TRBJ2-7	TRBD2	CAWIQAQGGSSGSRNEQYF	TGTGCCTGGATTCAGGCACAAGGGGGATCTAGCGGGAGTAGGAACGAGCAGTACTTC
TRBV28	13	-	TRBJ1-1	-	CASSMTGSTEAFF	TGTGCCAGCAGTATGACAGGTAGCACTGAAGCTTTCTTT
TRBV28	14	-	TRBJ1-6	TRBD1	CASFPDREGSPLHF	TGTGCCAGCTTTCCGGACAGGGAGGGTTCACCCCTCCACTTT
TRBV4-2	15	few	TRBJ1-1	-	CASSQGRGMNTEAFF	TGTGCCAGCAGCCAAGGGAGAGGGATGAACACTGAAGCTTTCTTT
TRBV28	15	-	TRBJ1-5	-	CASSSWAVSNQPQHF	TGTGCCAGCAGTTCATGGGCCGTCAGCAATCAGCCCCAGCATTTT
TRBV7-2	14	-	TRBJ2-3	TRBD2	CASSPGGPVDTQYF	TGTGCCAGCAGCCCGGGAGGCCCAGTAGATACGCAGTATTTT
TRBV28	15	-	TRBJ1-2	-	CASRNSGQVNYGYTF	TGTGCCAGCAGGAACTCGGGACAAGTCAACTATGGCTACACCTTC
TRBV11-2	14	few	TRBJ2-3	-	CASSLGLFSDTQYF	TGTGCCAGCAGCTTAGGTCTCTTCTCAGATACGCAGTATTTT
TRBV9	13	-	TRBJ2-1	-	CASSVVGGHEQFF	TGTGCCAGCAGCGTAGTTGGGGGCCATGAGCAGTTCTTC
TRBV2	15	once	TRBJ2-7	TRBD2	CASREGTSGGYEQYF	TGTGCCAGCAGGGAGGGGACTAGCGGGGGATACGAGCAGTACTTC
TRBV6-5	15	-	TRBJ2-3	TRBD1	CASSRRDRGTDTQYF	TGTGCCAGCAGCCGCCGGGACAGGGGCACAGATACGCAGTATTTT
TRBV28	15	-	TRBJ1-5	-	CASSQQEISNQPQHF	TGTGCCAGCAGTCAACAGGAGATTAGCAATCAGCCCCAGCATTTT
TRBV10-3	14	few	TRBJ2-7	TRBD1	CAIKRTGESYEQYF	TGTGCCATCAAGAGGACAGGGGAATCCTACGAGCAGTACTTC
TRBV15	14	-	TRBJ1-5	-	CATSTGFDNQPQHF	TGTGCCACCAGCACAGGTTTTGACAATCAGCCCCAGCATTTT
TRBV5-6	16	-	TRBJ2-7	TRBD2	CASSPFQGDYSSEQYF	TGTGCCAGCAGCCCGTTCCAAGGGGACTACTCTTCTGAGCAGTACTTC
TRBV7-8	17	-	TRBJ2-7	-	CASSLVSGGGASYEQYF	TGTGCCAGCAGCTTAGTTTCGGGTGGCGGGGCTTCCTACGAGCAGTACTTC
TRBV9	14	-	TRBJ1-1	TRBD1	CASSKQGTNTEAFF	TGTGCCAGCAGCAAACAGGGGACTAACACTGAAGCTTTCTTT
TRBV12-5	16	-	TRBJ2-2	TRBD1	CASAPYRGTNTGELFF	TGTGCTAGTGCCCCTTACAGGGGGACGAACACCGGGGAGCTGTTTTTT
TRBV5-1	16	-	TRBJ2-3	TRBD2	CASSAGLAEDTDTQYF	TGCGCCAGCAGCGCGGGACTAGCGGAGGACACAGATACGCAGTATTTT
TRBV6-6	14	-	TRBJ1-5	-	CASSGLSGNQPQHF	TGTGCCAGCAGTGGGCTAAGTGGCAATCAGCCCCAGCATTTT
TRBV4-1	16	-	TRBJ2-1	-	CASSQEGLGSYNEQFF	TGCGCCAGCAGCCAAGAAGGCCTAGGAAGCTACAATGAGCAGTTCTTC
TRBV2	14	few	TRBJ1-4	-	CASSRDTHNEKLFF	TGTGCCAGCAGTCGGGACACCCATAATGAAAAACTGTTTTTT
TRBV5-1	14	few	TRBJ1-1	-	CASSRRGGNTEAFF	TGCGCCAGCAGCCGGCGGGGAGGGAACACTGAGGCTTTCTTT
TRBV7-9	17	-	TRBJ2-3	TRBD2	CASSPRLAAASTDTQYF	TGTGCCAGCAGCCCTAGACTAGCGGCAGCTAGCACAGATACGCAGTATTTT
TRBV2	14	-	TRBJ1-2	TRBD1	CASSEDRAAYGYTF	TGTGCCAGCAGCGAAGACAGGGCCGCCTATGGCTACACCTTC
TRBV28	13	-	TRBJ1-2	-	CASSLGSNYGYTF	TGTGCCAGCAGTTTAGGGAGCAACTATGGCTACACCTTC
TRBV15	16	-	TRBJ2-1	-	CATSRAPRAGGNEQFF	TGTGCCACCAGCAGAGCTCCAAGGGCTGGAGGTAATGAGCAGTTCTTC
TRBV7-7	13	-	TRBJ2-3	-	CASSLTGTDTQYF	TGTGCCAGCAGCTTAACGGGCACAGATACGCAGTATTTT
TRBV5-1	14	-	TRBJ2-5	TRBD2	CASSLIPGGETQYF	TGCGCCAGCAGCTTGATTCCGGGAGGGGAGACCCAGTACTTC
TRBV6-1	15	few	TRBJ2-6	-	CASSIQGSGANVLTF	TGTGCCAGCAGCATACAGGGCTCTGGGGCCAACGTCCTGACTTTC
TRBV4-3	17	-	TRBJ2-1	TRBD2	CASSQETSGRRDNEQFF	TGCGCCAGCAGCCAAGAGACTAGCGGGAGGCGGGATAATGAGCAGTTCTTC